The clone carrying this TCR beta chain was seen ten or more times. Its antigen is not identified. Individuals selected for sequencing had exhibited CD8+CD57+ cell expansion on flow cytometry. This sample was taken from a study of CD8+CD57+ T cells in acquired aplastic anemia. At the level of the study: Quantities of DNA derived from sorted CD4+ and CD8+ cells averaged 3.2 ug. Study results and limitations: Significance was not reached for CD8+ Simpson's diversity between patients and controls.

The template for TCR beta VDJ and CDR3 sequence profiling was genomic DNA. MiXCR, run by TCRdb on the reads, gives a single entry per CDR3 protein. The table has around 170,000 distinct CDR3 sequences, roughly half seen once; the top ten hold about 9.5%. This CDR3 spans 17 amino acids. V gave up 3 bases and J gave up 4 bases, with 18 bases separating them. Looked up from germline, CDR1 is KGHDR and CDR2 is SFDVKD. The chain combines TRBV24-1 with TRBJ2-1; D possibly uses TRBD1 or TRBD2 (5 bases each). The sample taken for sequencing was sorted CD4+, CD8+, or CD8+CD57+ T cells (not recorded which) from PBMCs. The clonotype originates from a human donor with aplastic anemia. The chain's CDR3 is CATSDNWGPGGYNEQFF. The CDR3 bases are TGTGCCACCAGTGATAATTGGGGACCAGGTGGGTACAATGAGCAGTTCTTC.